These T cell receptor beta chains were read from a single sample in a study of blood T cell repertoires in COVID-19. Only in-frame clones appear in the TCRdb table, and some are missing; sequencing was by immunoSEQ multiplex PCR. Of about 270,000 clones listed, roughly 86% were seen once; the top ten hold roughly 1.6%. Sequencing used peripheral blood. The source is a woman aged 55-69 years who had recovered from COVID-19. CDR3s include the opening cysteine and the closing phenylalanine or tryptophan. Each record gives: J gene, CDR3 length, V gene, CDR3 protein.

>TRBJ2-7|15|TRBV6-2/TRBV6-3
CASSSDRVKGYEQYF
>TRBJ1-5|14|TRBV28
CASSLGVGSQPQHF
>TRBJ1-4|14|TRBV6-6
CASSQDRSNEKLFF
>TRBJ2-5|14|TRBV9
CASSVAAGGETQYF
>TRBJ1-1|15|TRBV28
CASSLLRTDYTEAFF
>TRBJ2-2|14|TRBV11-2
CASSLVESLGELFF
>TRBJ2-5|16|TRBV3-1/TRBV3-2
CASSQGLMNNQETQYF
>TRBJ1-1|14|TRBV27
CASFLTGWNTEAFF
>TRBJ1-1|14|TRBV7-2
CASSLTGPNTEAFF
>TRBJ2-3|14|TRBV27
CASSLLGVSDTQYF
>TRBJ2-4|14|TRBV29-1
CSVEDPLAKNIQYF
>TRBJ1-4|14|TRBV7-8
CASSSYRGVEKLFF
>TRBJ1-5|15|TRBV9
CASSVGGREGQPQHF
>TRBJ2-1|16|TRBV7-3
CASSLSRERGGNEQFF
>TRBJ1-6|14|TRBV5-1
CASSLGTGVSPLHF
>TRBJ1-4|13|TRBV3-1/TRBV3-2
CASSQFDRAKLFF